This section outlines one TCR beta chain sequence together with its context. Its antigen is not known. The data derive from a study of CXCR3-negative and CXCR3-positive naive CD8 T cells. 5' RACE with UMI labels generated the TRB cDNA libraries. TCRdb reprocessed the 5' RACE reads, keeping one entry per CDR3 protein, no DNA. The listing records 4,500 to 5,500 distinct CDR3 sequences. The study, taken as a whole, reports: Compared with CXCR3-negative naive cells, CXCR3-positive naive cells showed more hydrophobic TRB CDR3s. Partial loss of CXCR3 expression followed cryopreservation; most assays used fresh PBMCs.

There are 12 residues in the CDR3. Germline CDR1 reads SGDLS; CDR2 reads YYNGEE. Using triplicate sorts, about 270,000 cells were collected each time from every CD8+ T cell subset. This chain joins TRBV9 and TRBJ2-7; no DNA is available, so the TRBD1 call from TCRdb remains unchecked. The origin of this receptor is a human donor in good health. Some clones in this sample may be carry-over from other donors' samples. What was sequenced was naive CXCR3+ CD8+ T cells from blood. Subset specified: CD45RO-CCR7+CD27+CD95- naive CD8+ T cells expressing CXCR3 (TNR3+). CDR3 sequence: CASSETGREQYF.